This T cell receptor (beta chain) derives from a study of T cell changes during pregnancy in multiple sclerosis. The CDR3 extends over 14 amino acids. V dropped 6 bases and J dropped 3; count of bases not matched to a gene: 1. Germline values: CDR1 LNHDA, CDR2 SQIVND (reference sequence). Using immunoSEQ multiplex PCR, the repertoire was profiled, and TCRdb retains in-frame clones only, with some absent. The repertoire holds 95,000 to 100,000 clones, with approximately 92% as singletons. The rearrangement uses TRBV19 and TRBJ2-7; 14 nucleotides match TRBD2. The source is a female donor with multiple sclerosis, enrolled in a pregnancy study. The material was peripheral blood, obtained in the second trimester of pregnancy. CDR3 sequence reads: CASSGLAGGYEQYF. In DNA, the CDR3 is TGTGCCAGTAGCGGACTAGCGGGAGGCTACGAGCAGTACTTC.